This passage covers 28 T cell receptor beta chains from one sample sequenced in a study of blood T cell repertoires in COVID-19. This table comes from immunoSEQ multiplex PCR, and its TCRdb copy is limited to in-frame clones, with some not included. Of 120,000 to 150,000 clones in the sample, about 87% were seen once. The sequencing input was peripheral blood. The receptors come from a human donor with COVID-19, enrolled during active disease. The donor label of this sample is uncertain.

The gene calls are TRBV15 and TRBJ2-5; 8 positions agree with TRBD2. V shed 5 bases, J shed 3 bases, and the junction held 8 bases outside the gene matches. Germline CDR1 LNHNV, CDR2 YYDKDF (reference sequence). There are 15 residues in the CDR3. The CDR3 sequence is CATSGGAGGEETQYF. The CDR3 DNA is TGTGCCACCAGCGGAGGGGCGGGGGGCGAAGAGACCCAGTACTTC.

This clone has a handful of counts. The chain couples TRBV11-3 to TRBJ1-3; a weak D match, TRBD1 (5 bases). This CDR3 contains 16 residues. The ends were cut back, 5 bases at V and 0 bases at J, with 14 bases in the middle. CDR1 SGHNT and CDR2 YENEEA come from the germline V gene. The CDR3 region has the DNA TGTGCCAGCAGCCAACGACAGTTCTTCTCTGGAAACACCATATATTTT. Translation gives CASSQRQFFSGNTIYF.

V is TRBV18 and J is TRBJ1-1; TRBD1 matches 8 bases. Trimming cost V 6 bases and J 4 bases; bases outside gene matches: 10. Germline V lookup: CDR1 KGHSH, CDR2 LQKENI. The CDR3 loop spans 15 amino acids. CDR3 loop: CASSPTSDRATEAFF. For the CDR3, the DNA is TGTGCCAGCTCCCCTACGTCGGACAGGGCCACTGAAGCTTTCTTT.

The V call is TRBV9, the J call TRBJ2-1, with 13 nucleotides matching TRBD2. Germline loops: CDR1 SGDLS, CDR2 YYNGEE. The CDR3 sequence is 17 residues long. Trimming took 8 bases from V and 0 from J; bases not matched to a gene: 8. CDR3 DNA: TGTGCCAGTTCCGGGACTAGCGGGAAGAGCTCCTACAATGAGCAGTTCTTC. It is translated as CASSGTSGKSSYNEQFF. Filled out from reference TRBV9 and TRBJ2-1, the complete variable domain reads DSGVTQTPKHLITATGQRVTLRCSPRSGDLSVYWYQQSLDQGLQFLIQYYNGEERAKGNILERFSAQQFPDLHSELNLSSLELGDSALYFCASSGTSGKSSYNEQFFGPGTRLTVL.

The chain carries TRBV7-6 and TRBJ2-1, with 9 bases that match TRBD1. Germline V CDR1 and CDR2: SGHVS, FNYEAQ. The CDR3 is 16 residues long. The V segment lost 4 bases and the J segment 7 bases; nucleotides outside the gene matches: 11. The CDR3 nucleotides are TGTGCCAGCAGCTACAACCCCGGGACAGGGAATAATGAGCAGTTCTTC. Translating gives CASSYNPGTGNNEQFF.

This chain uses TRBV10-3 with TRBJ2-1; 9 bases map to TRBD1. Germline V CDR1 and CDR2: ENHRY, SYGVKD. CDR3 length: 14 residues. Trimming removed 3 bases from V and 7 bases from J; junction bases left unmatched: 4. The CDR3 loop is CAISEQGADNEQFF. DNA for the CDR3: TGTGCCATCAGTGAACAGGGGGCGGATAATGAGCAGTTCTTC.

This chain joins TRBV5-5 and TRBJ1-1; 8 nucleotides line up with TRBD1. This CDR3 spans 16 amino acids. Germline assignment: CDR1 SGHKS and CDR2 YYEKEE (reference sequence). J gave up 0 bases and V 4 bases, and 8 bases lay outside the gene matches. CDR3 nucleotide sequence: TGTGCCAGCAGCAGACAGGGGACGGGTATGAACACTGAAGCTTTCTTT. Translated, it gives CASSRQGTGMNTEAFF.

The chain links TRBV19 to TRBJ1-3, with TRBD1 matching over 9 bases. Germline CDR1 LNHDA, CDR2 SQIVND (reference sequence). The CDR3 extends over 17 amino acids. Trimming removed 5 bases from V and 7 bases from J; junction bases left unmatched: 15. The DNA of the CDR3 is TGTGCCAGTAGTGGGCGACAGGGGGTTTTTTTCCGTAACACCATATATTTT. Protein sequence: CASSGRQGVFFRNTIYF.

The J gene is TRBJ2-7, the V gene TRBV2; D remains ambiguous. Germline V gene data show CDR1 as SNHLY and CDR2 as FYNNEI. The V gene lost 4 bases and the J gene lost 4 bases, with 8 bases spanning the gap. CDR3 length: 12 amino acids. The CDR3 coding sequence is TGTGCCAGCAGTGCTAACGAATACGAGCAGTACTTC. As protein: CASSANEYEQYF.

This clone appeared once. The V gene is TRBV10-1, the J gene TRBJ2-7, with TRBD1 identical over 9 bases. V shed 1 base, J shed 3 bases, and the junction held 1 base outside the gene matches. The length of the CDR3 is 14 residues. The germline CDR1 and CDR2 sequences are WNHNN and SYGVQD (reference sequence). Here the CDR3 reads CASSELTGGYEQYF. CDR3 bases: TGCGCCAGCAGTGAGTTGACAGGGGGCTACGAGCAGTACTTC.

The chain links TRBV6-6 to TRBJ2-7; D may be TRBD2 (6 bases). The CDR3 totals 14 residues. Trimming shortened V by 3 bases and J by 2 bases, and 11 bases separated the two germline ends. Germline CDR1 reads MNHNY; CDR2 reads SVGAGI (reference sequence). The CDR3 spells CASSYLRDPYEQYF. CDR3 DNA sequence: TGTGCCAGCAGTTATTTGCGGGATCCCTACGAGCAGTACTTC.

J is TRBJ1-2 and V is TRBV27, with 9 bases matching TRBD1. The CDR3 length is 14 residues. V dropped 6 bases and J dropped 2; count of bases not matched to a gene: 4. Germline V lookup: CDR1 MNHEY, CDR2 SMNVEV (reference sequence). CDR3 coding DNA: TGTGCCAGCAGGGGACAGGGAAGGAACTATGGCTACACCTTC. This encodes CASRGQGRNYGYTF.

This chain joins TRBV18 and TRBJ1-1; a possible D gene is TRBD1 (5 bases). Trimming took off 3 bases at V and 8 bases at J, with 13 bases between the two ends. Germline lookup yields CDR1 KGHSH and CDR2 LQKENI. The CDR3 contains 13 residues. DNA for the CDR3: TGTGCCAGCTCACCGCTTCGGACATACGAAGCTTTCTTT. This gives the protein CASSPLRTYEAFF.

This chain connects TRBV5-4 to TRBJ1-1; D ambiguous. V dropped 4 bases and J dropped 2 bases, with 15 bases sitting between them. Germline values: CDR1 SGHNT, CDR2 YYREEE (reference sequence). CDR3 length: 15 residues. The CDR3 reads CASSPMVGSNTEAFF. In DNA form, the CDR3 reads TGTGCCAGCAGCCCCATGGTGGGCTCTAACACTGAAGCTTTCTTT.

The CDR3 sequence is CASSQVQGDRGNTIYF. The CDR3 region has the DNA TGCGCCAGCAGCCAAGTACAGGGGGATCGGGGAAACACCATATATTTT. The chain uses TRBV4-1 and TRBJ1-3; 8 nucleotides align to TRBD1. The J segment lost 4 bases and the V segment lost 1 base, leaving 6 bases of the junction unmatched. This CDR3 comprises 16 residues. Germline CDR1 reads MGHRA; CDR2 reads YSYEKL.

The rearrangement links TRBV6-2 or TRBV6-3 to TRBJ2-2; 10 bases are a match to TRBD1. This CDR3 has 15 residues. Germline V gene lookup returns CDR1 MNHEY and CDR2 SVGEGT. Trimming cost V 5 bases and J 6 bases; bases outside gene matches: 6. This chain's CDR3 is CASSRPGTGAGELFF. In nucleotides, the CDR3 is TGTGCCAGCAGTCGTCCCGGGACAGGGGCCGGGGAGCTGTTTTTT.

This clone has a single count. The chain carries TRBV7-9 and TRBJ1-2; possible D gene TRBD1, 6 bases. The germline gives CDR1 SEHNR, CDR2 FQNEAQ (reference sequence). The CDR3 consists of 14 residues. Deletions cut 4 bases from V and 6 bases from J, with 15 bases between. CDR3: CASSSDSSLNGYTF. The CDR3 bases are TGTGCCAGCAGCTCGGACAGCTCATTAAATGGCTACACCTTC.

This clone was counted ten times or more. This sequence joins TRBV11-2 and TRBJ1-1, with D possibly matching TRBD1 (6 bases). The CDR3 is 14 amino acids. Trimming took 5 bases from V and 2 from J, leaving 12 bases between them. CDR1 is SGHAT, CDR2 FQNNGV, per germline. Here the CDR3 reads CASSRRQANTEAFF. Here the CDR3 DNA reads TGTGCCAGCAGCCGCCGACAGGCTAACACTGAAGCTTTCTTT.

The CDR3 sequence: CASSLFAGQGNTEAFF. Here the CDR3 DNA reads TGTGCCAGCAGCTTATTCGCGGGACAGGGCAACACTGAAGCTTTCTTT. The rearrangement uses TRBV11-3 and TRBJ1-1; TRBD1 matches at 9 bases. The CDR3 sequence is 16 residues long. The V gene's germline CDR1 is SGHNT and CDR2 YENEEA. The trim removed 2 bases at V and 2 bases at J, leaving 6 bases unmatched.

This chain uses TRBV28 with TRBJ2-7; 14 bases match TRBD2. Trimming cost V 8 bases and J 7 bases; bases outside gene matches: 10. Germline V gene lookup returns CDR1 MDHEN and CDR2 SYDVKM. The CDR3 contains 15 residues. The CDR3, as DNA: TGTGCCAGCCGACTAGCGGGAGGGAGGGCGGAGGAGCAGTACTTC. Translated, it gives CASRLAGGRAEEQYF.

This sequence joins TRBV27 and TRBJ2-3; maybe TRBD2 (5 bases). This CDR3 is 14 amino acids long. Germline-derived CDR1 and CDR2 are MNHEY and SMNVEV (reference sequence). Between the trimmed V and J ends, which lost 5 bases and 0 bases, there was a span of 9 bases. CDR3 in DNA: TGTGCCAGCAGTAGCGGATTTAGCACAGATACGCAGTATTTT. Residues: CASSSGFSTDTQYF.

CDR3 residues: CASSLADRDRGLEAFF. In DNA form, the CDR3 reads TGTGCCAGCAGCCTTGCCGACCGGGACAGGGGGCTTGAAGCTTTCTTT. V is TRBV11-2 and J is TRBJ1-1; 12 bases are shared with TRBD1. Germline CDR1 reads SGHAT; CDR2 reads FQNNGV. This CDR3 spans 16 amino acids. The trim removed 5 bases at V and 7 bases at J, leaving 11 bases unmatched.

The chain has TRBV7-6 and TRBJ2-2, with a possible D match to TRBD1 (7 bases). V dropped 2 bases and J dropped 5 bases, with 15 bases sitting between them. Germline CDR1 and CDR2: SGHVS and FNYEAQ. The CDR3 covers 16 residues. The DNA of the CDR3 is TGTGCCAGCAGCTTAAGACAGGGAGCGGGTACCGGGGAGCTGTTTTTT. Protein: CASSLRQGAGTGELFF.

The CDR3 region is CASSRGLAGAQETQYF. CDR3 coding DNA: TGCGCCAGCAGTCGCGGACTAGCGGGAGCCCAAGAGACCCAGTACTTC. V and J are TRBV5-1 and TRBJ2-5; 13 nucleotides line up with TRBD2. This CDR3 is built from 16 residues. J was trimmed by 1 base and V by 5 bases; bases with no gene match: 5. The germline V gene has CDR1 SGHRS and CDR2 YFSETQ.

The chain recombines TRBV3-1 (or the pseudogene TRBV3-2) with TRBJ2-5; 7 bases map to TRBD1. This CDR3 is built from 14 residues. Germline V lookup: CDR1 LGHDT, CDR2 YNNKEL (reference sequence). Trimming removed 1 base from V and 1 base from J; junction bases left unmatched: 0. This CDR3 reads CASSQGQGQETQYF. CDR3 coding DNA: TGTGCCAGCAGCCAAGGACAGGGCCAAGAGACCCAGTACTTC.

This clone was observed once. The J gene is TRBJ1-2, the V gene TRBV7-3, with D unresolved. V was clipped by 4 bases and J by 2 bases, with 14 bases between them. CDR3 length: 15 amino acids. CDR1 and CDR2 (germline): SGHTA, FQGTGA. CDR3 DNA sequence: TGTGCCAGCAGCTCACCCCGCGGGATGAACTATGGCTACACCTTC. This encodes CASSSPRGMNYGYTF.

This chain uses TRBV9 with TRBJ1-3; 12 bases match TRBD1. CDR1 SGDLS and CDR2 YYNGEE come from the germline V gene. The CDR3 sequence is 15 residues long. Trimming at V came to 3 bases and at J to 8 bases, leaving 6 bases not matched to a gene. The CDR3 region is CASSGGTGGYYTIYF. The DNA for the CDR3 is TGTGCCAGCAGCGGCGGGACAGGGGGCTATTACACCATATATTTT.

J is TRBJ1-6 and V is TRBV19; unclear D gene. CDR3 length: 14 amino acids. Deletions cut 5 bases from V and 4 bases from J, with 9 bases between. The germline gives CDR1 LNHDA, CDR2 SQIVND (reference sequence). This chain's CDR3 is CASSVQEYNSPLHF. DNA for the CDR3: TGTGCCAGTAGTGTGCAGGAATATAATTCACCCCTCCACTTT. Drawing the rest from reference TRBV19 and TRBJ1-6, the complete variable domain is DGGITQSPKYLFRKEGQNVTLSCEQNLNHDAMYWYRQDPGQGLRLIYYSQIVNDFQKGDIAEGYSVSREKKESFPLTVTSAQKNPTAFYLCASSVQEYNSPLHFGNGTRLTVT.